The rows below give T cell receptor beta chains drawn from one sample of a study of cytomegalovirus exposure and HLA in healthy donors. Libraries were prepared by immunoSEQ multiplex PCR; TCRdb keeps only in-frame clonotypes and omits some of them. The sample has some 130,000 clones; 73% are singletons. The specimen was PBMCs. The receptors derive from a woman aged 40 to 50 in good health and CMV-seronegative. CDR3s include the opening cysteine and the closing phenylalanine or tryptophan. A D gene is named only where the DNA matches it firmly. Some rows have no size entry. The others give once, few or many, or a class for an expanded clone.

few,TRBJ1-1,TRBD1,TRBV6-1,TGTGCCAGCAGTGGCCATCACAGGGGGAGAGTGGAAGCTTTCTTT,CASSGHHRGRVEAFF
-,TRBJ1-1,-,TRBV19,TGTGCCAGTAGTATGGGCCGGACTAGGTCCACTGAAGCTTTCTTT,CASSMGRTRSTEAFF
once,TRBJ1-1,-,TRBV19,TGTGCCAGTAGTCCGGCGGGTCGGACTGAAGCTTTCTTT,CASSPAGRTEAFF
-,TRBJ2-5,-,TRBV4-1,TGCGCCAGCAGCCAAGATCGTGGATCAGGAGAGACCCAGTACTTC,CASSQDRGSGETQYF
-,TRBJ2-1,TRBD1,TRBV5-4,TGTGCCAGCAGGGTAGGGGGCATGTCCTACAATGAGCAGTTCTTC,CASRVGGMSYNEQFF
-,TRBJ2-5,-,TRBV5-1,TGCGCCAGCAGCCCCGGAAGCACAGGGCAAGAGACCCAGTACTTC,CASSPGSTGQETQYF
-,TRBJ1-3,-,TRBV2,TGTGCCAGCAGTGAATCGGGGGGACCTGGAAACACCATATATTTT,CASSESGGPGNTIYF
-,TRBJ2-1,TRBD2,TRBV5-4,TGTGCCAGCAGCCTCGGACGAGGTGGTAGCGGGGGAAGTAAGCAGTTCTTC,CASSLGRGGSGGSKQFF
-,TRBJ1-1,TRBD1,TRBV4-1,TGCGCCAGCAGCCAGGGACAGGGGAGTGAAGCTTTCTTT,CASSQGQGSEAFF
-,TRBJ1-1,-,TRBV2,TGTGCCAGCAGTGGGCTGGGAGGGCGCGGAACTTTCTTT,CASSGLGGRGTFF
-,TRBJ2-7,TRBD1,TRBV13,TGTGCCAGCAGCTCGACGGGACAGATATACGAGCAGTACTTC,CASSSTGQIYEQYF
few,TRBJ1-1,-,TRBV5-1,TGCGCCAGCAGCTCCCGCGTAGGGGCTACTGAAGCTTTCTTT,CASSSRVGATEAFF
-,TRBJ1-6,-,TRBV6-1,TGTGCCAGCAGTGAAGCGCGAATTCCTAATTCACCCCTCCACTTT,CASSEARIPNSPLHF
-,TRBJ2-7,TRBD1,TRBV14,TGTGCCAGCAGCCAACGGGGACAGCTTTTCTACGAGCAGTACTTC,CASSQRGQLFYEQYF
once,TRBJ1-1,TRBD1,TRBV27,TGTGCCAGCAGTTCCCCCGGGACAGGGGTGACTGAAGCTTTCTTT,CASSSPGTGVTEAFF
-,TRBJ2-7,-,TRBV6-6,TGTGCCAGCAGCCCCTCCAAGAGTGGCGAGCAGTACTTC,CASSPSKSGEQYF
-,TRBJ2-1,TRBD2,TRBV7-9,TGTGCCAGCAGCTTAGTTAGCGGGGTAATAAATGAGCAGTTCTTC,CASSLVSGVINEQFF
-,TRBJ1-6,TRBD1,TRBV10-3,TGTGCCATCGGACCGGGACAGGGTAATTCACCCCTCCACTTT,CAIGPGQGNSPLHF
-,TRBJ2-7,TRBD1,TRBV7-9,TGTGCCAGCAGCGACTCTCATACGACAGGGGGAGGCTTGCAGTACTTC,CASSDSHTTGGGLQYF
-,TRBJ1-1,-,TRBV5-8,TGTGCCAGCAGCTTTCGGGGATCAAACACTGAAGCTTTCTTT,CASSFRGSNTEAFF
-,TRBJ1-4,-,TRBV5-1,TGCGCCAGCAGATCTGGACCGAACCGGAGGGGCGAAAAACTGTTTTTT,CASRSGPNRRGEKLFF
-,TRBJ2-3,TRBD1,TRBV7-2,TGTGCCAGCAGACGGGACAGAAACACAGATACGCAGTATTTT,CASRRDRNTDTQYF
-,TRBJ2-5,TRBD2,TRBV23-1,TGCGCCAGCTTTAGAAGGTGGACTAGCGGGGTTCAAGAGACCCAGTACTTC,CASFRRWTSGVQETQYF
-,TRBJ1-1,-,TRBV5-1,TGCGCCAGCAGCTCGAGAGGCAGCAGTCTGAACACTGAAGCTTTCTTT,CASSSRGSSLNTEAFF